These T cell receptor beta chains were read from a single sample in a study of metastatic and nonmetastatic thyroid tumors. TCRdb re-clonotyped the PCR reads through MiXCR. Of about 40,000 clones in the sample, about a sixth are singletons; the top ten hold 9.9%. Sequences were obtained from tumor tissue. The receptors stem from a female donor with papillary thyroid cancer or a benign thyroid nodule (not recorded which). Some clones in this sample may be carry-over from other donors' samples. Both conserved end residues are part of each CDR3. Fields, in order: clone size, CDR3 length, D gene, V gene, J gene, CDR3 protein, CDR3 DNA. D genes are given only for firm matches. Part of the rows lack a size; the others show once, few, many or a class for expanded clones.

clone size: many
CDR3 length: 15
D gene: NA
V gene: TRBV15
J gene: TRBJ2-7
CDR3 protein: CATSRDPGSSYEQYF
CDR3 DNA: TGTGCCACCAGCAGAGATCCAGGTAGCTCCTACGAGCAGTACTTC

clone size: many
CDR3 length: 13
D gene: NA
V gene: TRBV18
J gene: TRBJ1-2
CDR3 protein: CASSPQGLGGYTF
CDR3 DNA: TGTGCCAGCTCACCACAGGGGCTGGGTGGCTACACCTTC

clone size: NA
CDR3 length: 15
D gene: NA
V gene: TRBV5-6
J gene: TRBJ2-1
CDR3 protein: CASSTGQGPHNEQFF
CDR3 DNA: TGTGCCAGCAGCACGGGACAAGGGCCCCACAATGAGCAGTTCTTC

clone size: many
CDR3 length: 12
D gene: TRBD1
V gene: TRBV30
J gene: TRBJ2-1
CDR3 protein: CACPGQLNEQFF
CDR3 DNA: TGTGCCTGTCCGGGACAGCTTAATGAGCAGTTCTTC

clone size: few
CDR3 length: 16
D gene: TRBD2
V gene: TRBV6-2/TRBV6-3
J gene: TRBJ2-1
CDR3 protein: CASRLAVGPSYNEQFF
CDR3 DNA: TGTGCCAGCAGGCTAGCGGTAGGTCCGTCCTACAATGAGCAGTTCTTC

clone size: many
CDR3 length: 14
D gene: NA
V gene: TRBV5-1
J gene: TRBJ1-1
CDR3 protein: CASSLEWMNTEAFF
CDR3 DNA: TGCGCCAGCAGCTTGGAGTGGATGAACACTGAAGCTTTCTTT

clone size: many
CDR3 length: 16
D gene: TRBD1
V gene: TRBV11-2
J gene: TRBJ1-6
CDR3 protein: CASSLSGGTDFSPLHF
CDR3 DNA: TGTGCCAGCAGCTTAAGTGGGGGGACAGATTTCTCACCCCTCCACTTT

clone size: NA
CDR3 length: 12
D gene: NA
V gene: TRBV5-1
J gene: TRBJ2-1
CDR3 protein: CASSFGVGEQFF
CDR3 DNA: TGCGCCAGCAGCTTTGGGGTTGGGGAGCAGTTCTTC

clone size: many
CDR3 length: 15
D gene: NA
V gene: TRBV5-1
J gene: TRBJ2-5
CDR3 protein: CASSLFGLRRETQYF
CDR3 DNA: TGCGCCAGCAGCTTGTTCGGTCTCCGGAGGGAGACCCAGTACTTC

clone size: many
CDR3 length: 12
D gene: NA
V gene: TRBV6-2/TRBV6-3
J gene: TRBJ2-1
CDR3 protein: CASSYSRNEQFF
CDR3 DNA: TGTGCCAGCAGTTACTCGAGGAATGAGCAGTTCTTC

clone size: many
CDR3 length: 17
D gene: TRBD2
V gene: TRBV12-3/TRBV12-4
J gene: TRBJ2-2
CDR3 protein: CASSSISGTLDTGELFF
CDR3 DNA: TGTGCCAGCAGTTCCATTAGCGGGACCTTGGACACCGGGGAGCTGTTTTTT

clone size: many
CDR3 length: 14
D gene: TRBD1
V gene: TRBV12-3/TRBV12-4
J gene: TRBJ1-4
CDR3 protein: CASRAGQGLEKLFF
CDR3 DNA: TGTGCCAGCAGGGCGGGACAGGGGTTGGAAAAACTGTTTTTT

clone size: NA
CDR3 length: 12
D gene: NA
V gene: TRBV11-2
J gene: TRBJ2-7
CDR3 protein: CASSPSVYEQYF
CDR3 DNA: TGTGCCAGCAGCCCCTCGGTCTACGAGCAGTACTTC

clone size: NA
CDR3 length: 17
D gene: TRBD1
V gene: TRBV12-5
J gene: TRBJ2-2
CDR3 protein: CASGFFRTGFNTGELFF
CDR3 DNA: TGTGCTAGTGGTTTTTTCAGGACAGGGTTTAACACCGGGGAGCTGTTTTTT

clone size: NA
CDR3 length: 16
D gene: NA
V gene: TRBV6-1
J gene: TRBJ1-2
CDR3 protein: CASSFMTADQSCGYTF
CDR3 DNA: TGTGCCAGCAGTTTCATGACGGCAGACCAAAGTTGTGGCTACACCTTC

clone size: many
CDR3 length: 14
D gene: NA
V gene: TRBV6-1
J gene: TRBJ2-7
CDR3 protein: CASRGQGGGYEQYF
CDR3 DNA: TGTGCCAGCAGAGGACAGGGAGGGGGCTACGAGCAGTACTTC

clone size: many
CDR3 length: 13
D gene: NA
V gene: TRBV18
J gene: TRBJ2-7
CDR3 protein: CASSLGRGYEQYF
CDR3 DNA: TGTGCCAGCTCACTAGGACGGGGCTACGAGCAGTACTTC

clone size: many
CDR3 length: 13
D gene: TRBD2
V gene: TRBV20-1
J gene: TRBJ2-7
CDR3 protein: CSAVGLAGYEQYF
CDR3 DNA: TGCAGTGCCGTTGGACTAGCGGGATACGAGCAGTACTTC

clone size: many
CDR3 length: 14
D gene: NA
V gene: TRBV12-3/TRBV12-4
J gene: TRBJ1-6
CDR3 protein: CASSFQGLNSPLHF
CDR3 DNA: TGTGCCAGCAGTTTTCAGGGTCTGAATTCACCCCTCCACTTT

clone size: many
CDR3 length: 13
D gene: NA
V gene: TRBV7-9
J gene: TRBJ1-1
CDR3 protein: CASSFGGHTEAFF
CDR3 DNA: TGTGCCAGCAGCTTTGGGGGACACACTGAAGCTTTCTTT

clone size: many
CDR3 length: 15
D gene: NA
V gene: TRBV7-8
J gene: TRBJ1-5
CDR3 protein: CASSLRALSGQPQHF
CDR3 DNA: TGTGCCAGCAGCTTAAGGGCCCTGTCTGGTCAGCCCCAGCATTTT

clone size: many
CDR3 length: 15
D gene: NA
V gene: TRBV20-1
J gene: TRBJ2-6
CDR3 protein: CSASGVSAGANVLTF
CDR3 DNA: TGCAGTGCTTCAGGGGTATCAGCTGGGGCCAACGTCCTGACTTTC

clone size: many
CDR3 length: 17
D gene: NA
V gene: TRBV5-4
J gene: TRBJ2-1
CDR3 protein: CASSLAVRGGGYNEQFF
CDR3 DNA: TGTGCCAGCAGCTTGGCCGTTAGGGGAGGGGGCTACAATGAGCAGTTCTTC

clone size: NA
CDR3 length: 13
D gene: NA
V gene: TRBV20-1
J gene: TRBJ2-7
CDR3 protein: CSASVQGGYEQYF
CDR3 DNA: TGCAGTGCTAGTGTACAGGGTGGGTACGAGCAGTACTTC

clone size: many
CDR3 length: 13
D gene: NA
V gene: TRBV6-4
J gene: TRBJ1-1
CDR3 protein: CASSVDPYTEAFF
CDR3 DNA: TGTGCCAGCAGTGTCGACCCCTACACTGAAGCTTTCTTT

clone size: many
CDR3 length: 17
D gene: NA
V gene: TRBV11-2
J gene: TRBJ2-3
CDR3 protein: CASRVGFGLLGTDTQYF
CDR3 DNA: TGTGCCAGCCGCGTTGGTTTCGGACTACTGGGCACAGATACGCAGTATTTT

clone size: many
CDR3 length: 17
D gene: TRBD2
V gene: TRBV5-1
J gene: TRBJ2-5
CDR3 protein: CASSFSIAGGPGETQYF
CDR3 DNA: TGCGCCAGCAGCTTTAGTATAGCGGGAGGGCCGGGTGAGACCCAGTACTTC

clone size: NA
CDR3 length: 15
D gene: NA
V gene: TRBV18
J gene: TRBJ2-7
CDR3 protein: CASSLAAGTSLEQYF
CDR3 DNA: TGTGCCAGCTCCCTGGCCGCGGGAACTTCCTTGGAGCAGTACTTC

clone size: many
CDR3 length: 14
D gene: NA
V gene: TRBV7-8
J gene: TRBJ1-5
CDR3 protein: CASSLALGNQPQHF
CDR3 DNA: TGTGCCAGCAGCTTAGCGTTGGGGAATCAGCCCCAGCATTTT

clone size: many
CDR3 length: 14
D gene: NA
V gene: TRBV14
J gene: TRBJ1-6
CDR3 protein: CASSQLGYNSPLHF
CDR3 DNA: TGTGCCAGCAGCCAATTAGGGTATAATTCACCCCTCCACTTT

clone size: many
CDR3 length: 15
D gene: TRBD1
V gene: TRBV3-1
J gene: TRBJ1-6
CDR3 protein: CASSQAGQGNSPLHF
CDR3 DNA: TGTGCCAGCAGCCAAGCGGGACAGGGGAATTCACCCCTCCACTTT

clone size: many
CDR3 length: 14
D gene: TRBD1
V gene: TRBV27
J gene: TRBJ2-5
CDR3 protein: CASSSTGRRETQYF
CDR3 DNA: TGTGCCAGCAGTTCGACAGGGCGGCGGGAGACCCAGTACTTC

clone size: many
CDR3 length: 15
D gene: NA
V gene: TRBV18
J gene: TRBJ2-6
CDR3 protein: CASSEGQSGANVLTF
CDR3 DNA: TGTGCCAGCTCAGAAGGACAGTCTGGGGCCAACGTCCTGACTTTC

clone size: few
CDR3 length: 14
D gene: TRBD1
V gene: TRBV6-1
J gene: TRBJ1-4
CDR3 protein: CATSTGALNEKLFF
CDR3 DNA: TGTGCCACTAGCACAGGGGCCTTAAATGAAAAACTGTTCTTT

clone size: few
CDR3 length: 14
D gene: NA
V gene: TRBV28
J gene: TRBJ2-1
CDR3 protein: CASSPAHRDGEQFF
CDR3 DNA: TGTGCCAGCAGCCCGGCTCACAGGGATGGGGAGCAGTTCTTC

clone size: NA
CDR3 length: 13
D gene: NA
V gene: TRBV15
J gene: TRBJ2-1
CDR3 protein: CATSRDSPRAQFF
CDR3 DNA: TGTGCCACCAGCAGAGATTCTCCGCGTGCGCAGTTCTTC

clone size: once
CDR3 length: 13
D gene: NA
V gene: TRBV20-1
J gene: TRBJ1-5
CDR3 protein: CSVTTGYNQPQHF
CDR3 DNA: TGCAGTGTCACAACAGGGTACAATCAGCCCCAGCATTTT

clone size: many
CDR3 length: 14
D gene: NA
V gene: TRBV7-8
J gene: TRBJ1-1
CDR3 protein: CASSLAPSLTEAFF
CDR3 DNA: TGTGCCAGCAGCTTAGCACCTTCGCTTACTGAAGCTTTCTTT

clone size: NA
CDR3 length: 13
D gene: NA
V gene: TRBV11-2
J gene: TRBJ2-5
CDR3 protein: CASSGGGQQTQYF
CDR3 DNA: TGTGCCAGCAGCGGAGGGGGGCAGCAGACCCAGTACTTC

clone size: NA
CDR3 length: 16
D gene: NA
V gene: TRBV10-1
J gene: TRBJ1-3
CDR3 protein: CASSESHYLSGNTIYF
CDR3 DNA: TGCGCCAGCAGTGAGTCTCATTACCTGTCTGGAAACACCATATATTTT

clone size: many
CDR3 length: 11
D gene: NA
V gene: TRBV19
J gene: TRBJ2-2
CDR3 protein: CASRQYGELFF
CDR3 DNA: TGTGCCAGTCGCCAGTACGGGGAGCTGTTTTTT

clone size: few
CDR3 length: 14
D gene: TRBD1
V gene: TRBV6-1
J gene: TRBJ1-5
CDR3 protein: CASRIQGGNQPQHF
CDR3 DNA: TGTGCCAGCCGAATTCAGGGGGGCAATCAGCCCCAGCATTTT

clone size: NA
CDR3 length: 15
D gene: NA
V gene: TRBV5-5
J gene: TRBJ1-1
CDR3 protein: CASSPYAGPNTEAFF
CDR3 DNA: TGTGCCAGCAGCCCCTATGCCGGGCCGAACACTGAAGCTTTCTTT

clone size: few
CDR3 length: 15
D gene: NA
V gene: TRBV27
J gene: TRBJ2-3
CDR3 protein: CASSWRVQATDTQYF
CDR3 DNA: TGTGCCAGCAGTTGGAGGGTACAGGCAACAGATACGCAGTACTTT

clone size: NA
CDR3 length: 15
D gene: NA
V gene: TRBV20-1
J gene: TRBJ2-7
CDR3 protein: CSAPFCPPVSYEQYF
CDR3 DNA: TGCAGTGCCCCGTTCTGTCCCCCGGTCTCCTACGAGCAGTACTTC

clone size: many
CDR3 length: 13
D gene: NA
V gene: TRBV24-1
J gene: TRBJ2-2
CDR3 protein: CATQIKDRGELFF
CDR3 DNA: TGTGCCACGCAAATAAAGGACCGGGGGGAGCTGTTTTTT

clone size: many
CDR3 length: 12
D gene: NA
V gene: TRBV12-3/TRBV12-4
J gene: TRBJ1-1
CDR3 protein: CASSLRPREAFF
CDR3 DNA: TGTGCCAGCAGTCTTCGACCCCGAGAAGCTTTCTTT

clone size: many
CDR3 length: 15
D gene: TRBD1
V gene: TRBV28
J gene: TRBJ1-5
CDR3 protein: CAGNSGGRGNQPQHF
CDR3 DNA: TGTGCCGGCAATTCAGGGGGCCGGGGCAATCAGCCCCAGCATTTT

clone size: few
CDR3 length: 16
D gene: NA
V gene: TRBV12-3/TRBV12-4
J gene: TRBJ2-5
CDR3 protein: CASSTGAVFTRETQYF
CDR3 DNA: TGTGCCAGCAGTACCGGAGCGGTTTTTACAAGGGAGACACAGTACTTC

clone size: many
CDR3 length: 16
D gene: TRBD1
V gene: TRBV19
J gene: TRBJ2-7
CDR3 protein: CASSRSGTVSSYEQYF
CDR3 DNA: TGTGCCAGTAGTCGATCCGGGACAGTTTCCTCCTACGAGCAGTACTTC

clone size: many
CDR3 length: 15
D gene: TRBD2
V gene: TRBV19
J gene: TRBJ2-1
CDR3 protein: CASSIRPSGRGEQFF
CDR3 DNA: TGTGCCAGTAGTATTCGGCCTAGCGGGAGAGGTGAGCAGTTCTTC

clone size: many
CDR3 length: 14
D gene: NA
V gene: TRBV7-2
J gene: TRBJ1-1
CDR3 protein: CASRLQTSNTEAFF
CDR3 DNA: TGTGCCAGCAGGTTACAAACCTCGAACACTGAAGCTTTCTTT

clone size: many
CDR3 length: 12
D gene: NA
V gene: TRBV7-9
J gene: TRBJ2-3
CDR3 protein: CASSLGTDTQYF
CDR3 DNA: TGTGCCAGCAGCTTAGGGACAGATACGCAGTATTTT

clone size: many
CDR3 length: 16
D gene: NA
V gene: TRBV3-1
J gene: TRBJ2-3
CDR3 protein: CASSQDQGKGTDTQYF
CDR3 DNA: TGTGCCAGCAGCCAGGACCAGGGAAAGGGCACAGATACGCAGTATTTT

clone size: many
CDR3 length: 16
D gene: TRBD1
V gene: TRBV10-3
J gene: TRBJ1-1
CDR3 protein: CAIMPGQGQKNTEAFF
CDR3 DNA: TGTGCCATCATGCCGGGACAGGGACAAAAGAACACTGAAGCTTTCTTT